This T cell receptor (beta chain) derives from a study of CD8 T cells in Susac syndrome. Reverse transcription of roughly 0.5 to 1 ug RNA used random hexamers. One entry per CDR3 protein results from TCRdb running MiXCR on the immunoSEQ multiplex PCR reads. The repertoire includes 90,000 to 150,000 distinct CDR3 sequences, 80% to 95% of them detected once, and 0.13% to 0.15% sits in the top ten. The ends were cut back, 0 bases at V and 3 bases at J, with 8 bases in the middle. The CDR3 has 15 amino acids. Germline values: CDR1 LGHNA, CDR2 YSLEER. This chain joins TRBV4-3 and TRBJ2-2; D is ambiguous. This receptor was identified in a human donor in good health. Material for sequencing was CD4+ T cells from PBMCs. The CDR3 coding sequence is TGCGCCAGCAGCCAAGATCCCAGTTACACCGGGGAGCTGTTTTTT. It encodes CASSQDPSYTGELFF.